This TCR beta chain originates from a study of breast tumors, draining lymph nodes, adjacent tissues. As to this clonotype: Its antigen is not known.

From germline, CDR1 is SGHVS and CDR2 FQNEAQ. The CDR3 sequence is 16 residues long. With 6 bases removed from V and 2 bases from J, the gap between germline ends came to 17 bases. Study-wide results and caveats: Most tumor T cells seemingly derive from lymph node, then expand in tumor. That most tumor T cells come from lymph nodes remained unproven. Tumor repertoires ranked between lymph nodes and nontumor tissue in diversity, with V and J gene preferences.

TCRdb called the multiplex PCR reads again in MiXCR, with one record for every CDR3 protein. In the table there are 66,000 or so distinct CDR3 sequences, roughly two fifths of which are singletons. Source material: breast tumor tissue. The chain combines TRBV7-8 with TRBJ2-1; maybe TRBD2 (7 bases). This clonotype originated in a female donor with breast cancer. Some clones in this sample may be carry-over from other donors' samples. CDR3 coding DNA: TGTGCCAGCAGTAGGGGAGGGGGGCAGCCCTACAATGAGCAGTTCTTC. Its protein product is CASSRGGGQPYNEQFF.